What follows is one T cell receptor (beta chain) and its context. Its antigen remains unidentified. These data originate in a study of lymphopenia after photon versus proton radiotherapy. The trim removed 7 bases at V and 5 bases at J, leaving 19 bases unmatched. Per the germline V gene, CDR1 is LNHDA and CDR2 is SQIVND (reference sequence). The CDR3 has 17 residues. Study-wide results and limits: Post-nadir diversity loss with photons came from oligoclonal expansion, particularly CD8+ Temra cells. Photon-treated patients lost naive T cells and TCR diversity; proton-treated stayed stable. In patients who died, overall survival fell as post-nadir TCR diversity dropped more.

Clones were read by immunoSEQ multiplex PCR, and TCRdb kept only the in-frame ones, dropping some. This table has 30,000 to 45,000 clones, about 93% appearing once. The clonotype was recovered from a man in his fifties or sixties with cholangiocarcinoma. This chain connects TRBV19 to TRBJ1-1; TRBD1 matches at 7 bases. The sample consisted of peripheral blood, taken from a patient treated with photon-based radiotherapy. CDR3 nucleotide sequence: TGTGCCAGTAATGCTCCGGGACAGACCTCCTGGGGGACTGAAGCTTTCTTT. Translating gives CASNAPGQTSWGTEAFF.